The 9 T cell receptor beta chains below come from one sample, sequenced in a study of molecular identifiers for immune sequencing clone quantification. One entry per CDR3 protein, called by TCRdb with MiXCR from the PCR reads. This sample has some 70,000 distinct CDR3 sequences; 15% to 20% occur once, and the top ten carry approximately 1.5%. The sample comprised naive CD8+ T cells from blood, with Jurkat cell RNA spiked in. The subset denotes: FACS-sorted CD8+CD4-CCR7+CD45RA+ naive T cells. The receptors shown here come from a human donor in good health. Some libraries in this study had Jurkat cell RNA spiked in.

In this sample, this clonotype turned up many times. The chain couples TRBV29-1 to TRBJ2-3; a possible D gene is TRBD2 (6 bases). The length of the CDR3 is 15 residues. CDR1 is SQVTM and CDR2 is ANQGSEA in the germline V gene. The V end lost 1 base, the J end lost 2 bases, and 13 bases lay between the germline ends. The CDR3 DNA is TGCAGCGTTGAAGTAGCCGGAGGGATCACAGATACGCAGTATTTT. Its protein product is CSVEVAGGITDTQYF.

The sample holds many counts of this clonotype. The CDR3 protein is CASSQRGTGGNQPQHF. The CDR3 DNA reads as TGTGCCAGCAGCCAGCGAGGGACAGGGGGGAATCAGCCCCAGCATTTT. The genes are TRBV3-1 and TRBJ1-5; 11 positions agree with TRBD1. Per the germline V gene, CDR1 is LGHDT and CDR2 is YNNKEL (reference sequence). V dropped 3 bases and J dropped 4; count of bases not matched to a gene: 5. CDR3 length: 16 residues.

The sample holds many counts of this clonotype. The CDR3 nucleotides are TGTGCCAGCAGTTACTCGATCTGGGATAGCACAGATACGCAGTATTTT. Amino acids: CASSYSIWDSTDTQYF. The chain combines TRBV6-5 with TRBJ2-3; D is undetermined. The CDR3 contains 16 residues. The V and J ends lost 0 bases and 0 bases respectively, with 10 bases between them. Germline assignment: CDR1 MNHEY and CDR2 SVGAGI.

This clonotype came up many times. The chain couples TRBV24-1 to TRBJ2-1; 8 nucleotides align to TRBD2. In germline, CDR1 is KGHDR, CDR2 SFDVKD. Trimming at V came to 2 bases and at J to 5 bases, leaving 7 bases not matched to a gene. The CDR3 loop spans 16 amino acids. As DNA, the CDR3 is TGTGCCACCAGTGATTCAGCGGGAGTTCCCAACAATGAGCAGTTCTTC. It codes for CATSDSAGVPNNEQFF.

This clonotype has ten or more counts. The genes are TRBV20-1 and TRBJ2-7, with 7 bases aligning to TRBD1. V lost 6 bases and J lost 3; bases outside the gene matches: 2. This CDR3 comprises 11 residues. Germline lookup yields CDR1 DFQATT and CDR2 SNEGSKA (reference sequence). CDR3 protein: CSAGQVYEQYF. CDR3 sequence (DNA): TGCAGTGCCGGACAGGTCTACGAGCAGTACTTC.

This clonotype was seen more than once but under ten times. This chain uses TRBV5-1 with TRBJ1-2; TRBD1 agrees at 8 bases. V shed 0 bases and J 7 bases; nucleotides not matched to a gene: 5. Germline lookup yields CDR1 SGHRS and CDR2 YFSETQ. The CDR3 consists of 14 residues. CDR3 nucleotide sequence: TGCGCCAGCAGCTTGGAAACAGGGGGAGCTGGCTACACCTTC. Translating gives CASSLETGGAGYTF.

This clonotype was observed a single time. The chain has TRBV12-3 or TRBV12-4 and TRBJ2-1; D gene unclear. CDR3 length: 13 residues. Trimming removed 9 bases at V and 0 bases at J, with 9 bases between. The DNA of the CDR3 is TGTGCCAGTGAGCTAAGCTCCTACAATGAGCAGTTCTTC. Protein: CASELSSYNEQFF.

This clonotype came up a few times. The junction departs from germline at one end; a sequencing error may be responsible. The rearrangement uses TRBV4-3 and TRBJ2-2; 9 nucleotides line up with TRBD2. Germline V gene lookup returns CDR1 LGHNA and CDR2 YSLEER. The CDR3 is 14 amino acids. CDR3 in amino acids: CASGPGTSIGEQFF. CDR3 DNA sequence: TGCGCCAGCGGCCCCGGGACTAGCATCGGGGAGCAGTTTTTT.

At least ten counts were recorded for this clonotype. The J gene is TRBJ1-2, the V gene TRBV4-1, with TRBD1 matching 8 bases. The CDR3 totals 15 residues. V shed 1 base and J 1 base; nucleotides not matched to a gene: 2. Germline loops: CDR1 MGHRA, CDR2 YSYEKL. This CDR3 reads CASSQGQGSNYGYTF. DNA of the CDR3: TGCGCCAGCAGCCAAGGACAGGGGAGTAACTATGGCTACACCTTC.